The clone carrying this TCR beta chain has a handful of counts. The antigen is undetermined. Patients underwent thyroid surgery, and none had received any treatment before it. TCRdb reassembled clones from the PCR reads with MiXCR. The data hold about 16,000 clones, with 25% observed a single time. V was cut by 0 bases and J by 5 bases, with 14 bases left in between. CDR1 SGHTA and CDR2 FQGNSA come from the germline V gene. There are 15 residues in the CDR3. These data are taken from a study of metastatic and nonmetastatic thyroid tumors. General study points: Significantly higher TCR beta diversity was reportedly seen in malignant thyroid tumors than benign nodules, in blood and tumor.

The chain is built from TRBV7-2 and TRBJ2-7, with D possibly TRBD2 on 6 matching bases. This TCR derives from a female donor with papillary thyroid cancer or a benign thyroid nodule (not recorded which). Some clones in this sample may be carry-over from other donors' samples. The specimen was adjacent normal tissue. The CDR3 spells CASSLASPGDHEQYF. The CDR3, as DNA: TGTGCCAGCAGCTTAGCGTCCCCGGGAGACCACGAGCAGTACTTC.